Presented here are 3 T cell receptor beta chains from one specimen sequenced in a study of shared clonotypes between healthy human individuals. The data were produced by immunoSEQ multiplex PCR, yet TCRdb's version contains in-frame clones alone and is incomplete. The sample has some 1.5 million clones; more than 95% are singletons. The sequenced material came from naive CD4+ T cells sorted from blood. Subset of the sample: CD45RA+ positively selected. Receptor source: a man aged 30 to 39 in good health.

This clone occurred once. The chain couples TRBV7-2 to TRBJ2-1; TRBD2 might be the D (5 bases). In germline, CDR1 is SGHTA, CDR2 FQGNSA. This CDR3 comprises 16 residues. The germline V and J ends were trimmed by 1 base and 5 bases, with 15 bases remaining between them. The CDR3 spells CASSLVAGANDNEQFF. CDR3 nucleotide sequence: TGTGCCAGCAGCTTAGTGGCGGGTGCAAACGACAATGAGCAGTTCTTC.

J is TRBJ1-1 and V is TRBV5-5; 9 bases agree with TRBD1. The CDR3 has 15 amino acids. Per germline, CDR1 SGHKS and CDR2 YYEKEE (reference sequence). Losses at the gene ends were 4 bases for V and 4 bases for J; bases not matched to a gene: 8. CDR3 coding DNA: TGTGCCAGCAGCCGGGAACAGGGGGCGCGCACTGAAGCTTTCTTT. It translates to CASSREQGARTEAFF.

This chain connects TRBV9 to TRBJ1-5; D not certain. CDR3 length equals 13 residues. The V end was cut by 2 bases, the J end by 3 bases, with 6 bases between. CDR1 SGDLS and CDR2 YYNGEE come from the germline V gene. This CDR3 is CASSVSVNQPQHF. The CDR3 DNA follows: TGTGCCAGCAGCGTTTCAGTCAATCAGCCCCAGCATTTT.